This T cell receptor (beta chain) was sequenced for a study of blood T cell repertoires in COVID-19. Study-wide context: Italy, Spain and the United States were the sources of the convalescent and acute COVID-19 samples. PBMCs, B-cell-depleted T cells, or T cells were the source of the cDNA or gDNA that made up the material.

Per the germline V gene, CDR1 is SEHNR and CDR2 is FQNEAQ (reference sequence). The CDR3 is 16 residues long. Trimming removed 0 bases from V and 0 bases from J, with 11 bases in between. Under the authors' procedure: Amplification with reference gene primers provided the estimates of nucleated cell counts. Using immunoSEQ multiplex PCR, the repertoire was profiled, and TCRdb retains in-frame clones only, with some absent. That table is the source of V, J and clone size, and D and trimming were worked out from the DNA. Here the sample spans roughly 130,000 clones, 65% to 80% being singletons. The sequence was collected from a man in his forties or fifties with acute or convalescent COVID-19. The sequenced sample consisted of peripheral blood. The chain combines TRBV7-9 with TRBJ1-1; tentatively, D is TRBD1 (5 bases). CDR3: CASSLARGALNTEAFF. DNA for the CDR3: TGTGCCAGCAGCTTAGCGCGTGGGGCTTTGAACACTGAAGCTTTCTTT.